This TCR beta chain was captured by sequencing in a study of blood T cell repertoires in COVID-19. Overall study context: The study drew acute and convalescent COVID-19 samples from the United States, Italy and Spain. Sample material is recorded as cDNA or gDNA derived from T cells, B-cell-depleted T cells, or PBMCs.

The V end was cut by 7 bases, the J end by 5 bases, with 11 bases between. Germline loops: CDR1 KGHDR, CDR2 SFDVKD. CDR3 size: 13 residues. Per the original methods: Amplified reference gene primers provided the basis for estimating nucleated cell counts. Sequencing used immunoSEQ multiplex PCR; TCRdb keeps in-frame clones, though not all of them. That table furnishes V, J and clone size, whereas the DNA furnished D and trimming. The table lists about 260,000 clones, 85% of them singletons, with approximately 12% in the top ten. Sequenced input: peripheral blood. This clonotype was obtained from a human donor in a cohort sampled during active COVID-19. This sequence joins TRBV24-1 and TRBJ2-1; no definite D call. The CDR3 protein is CATSDIRDNEQFF. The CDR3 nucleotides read TGTGCCACCAGCGATATTCGAGACAATGAGCAGTTCTTC.